This T cell receptor beta chain was observed in a study of cytomegalovirus exposure and HLA in healthy donors. The PCR employed 60 Vbeta primers together with 13 Jbeta primers. Sequenced by immunoSEQ multiplex PCR; TCRdb stores in-frame clones only, minus some. The sample has under 130,000 clones, over 75% seen once. This CDR3 comprises 11 residues. Germline V gene lookup returns CDR1 MDHEN and CDR2 SYDVKM. The sequence was obtained from a woman aged 35 to 49 in good health and CMV-seropositive. Sequencing was performed on PBMCs. V gene TRBV28 combines with J gene TRBJ2-5; D ambiguous. Matching the DNA end better, TRBJ2-7 makes the J call doubtful. In DNA, the CDR3 is TGTGCCAGCAGACTATACTACGAGCAGTACTTC. Translation: CASRLYYEQYF.